The clone carrying this T cell receptor (beta chain) was counted many times. These data originate in a study of neurological immune-mediated disorders. One entry per CDR3 protein results from TCRdb running MiXCR on the 5' RACE reads. The sample gives about 50,000 distinct CDR3 sequences, under 13% of which show up once; roughly 5.2% is in the top ten. This receptor was identified in a man between 65 and 79 years old with HTLV-1-associated myelopathy (HAM/TSP). The specimen sequenced was PBMCs.

Written as DNA, the CDR3 is TGTGCCAGCAGTCCGGGACGGATGTATGGCTACACCTTC. This codes for CASSPGRMYGYTF. This sequence joins TRBV12-3 or TRBV12-4 and TRBJ1-2, with a weak D call TRBD1 (5 bases). This CDR3 has 13 amino acids. V lost 5 bases and J lost 5, with 12 bases in between.